This T cell receptor (beta chain) was sequenced during a study of immune evolution from preneoplasia to lung adenocarcinoma. Notes on the study in general: Later-stage lesions appeared to have more T cells, more diversity, less clonality. Normal lung had the highest top T cell clone frequencies.

This clone has a handful of counts. Its antigen remains unidentified. From germline, CDR1 is SGHTA and CDR2 FQGNSA. The CDR3 is 18 residues long. J gave up 5 bases and V 5 bases, and 14 bases lay outside the gene matches. Clones were sequenced by immunoSEQ multiplex PCR, and TCRdb holds only the in-frame ones, with some missing. The sample consists of 5,000 or so clones, less than 90% of them appearing once. Resections took place in Japan or China from about 2014 to 2017. Histologic diagnosis was independently verified by two lung pathologists. The chain links TRBV7-2 to TRBJ2-3, with 12 bases lining up with TRBD2. The specimen sequenced was FFPE adjacent normal lung tissue. The clonotype comes from a person aged 65 to 85 with lung adenocarcinoma. CDR3 DNA: TGTGCCAGCAGCGGGCAGACTAGCGGGGGCTCAGGGAGAGATACGCAGTATTTT. Amino acids: CASSGQTSGGSGRDTQYF.